This TCR beta chain is drawn from a study of blood T cell repertoires in COVID-19 (dated by TCRdb to 2019 to 2021). Concerning the study at large: Samples covering the acute and convalescent phases of COVID-19 were provided by collaborators in the United States, Italy and Spain. The prospective study material was composed of cDNA or gDNA derived from T cells, B-cell-depleted T cells, or PBMCs. Where available, HLA class I and class II types were taken from metadata supplied by the sample provider and were not determined by assay-based typing. A de-identified subject ID, COVID-19 status, age in years and sex were almost always included in the sample metadata. The dataset comprised deeply sampled blood TCRbeta repertoires from subjects exposed to, actively infected with, or recovered from COVID-19. The samples were drawn from the first 160 participants of the ongoing ImmuneRACE study and from over a thousand subjects provided by 6 global collaborators. The repertoires were released in a freely available public database intended as a resource for research on the immune response to SARS-CoV-2.

Beyond this particular receptor, the publication reports: Clinical and demographic metadata were provided uncurated, with the amount varying by source and participant.

The collaborating institutions used their own protocols to collect whole blood in K2EDTA tubes. Collaborator samples were shipped for TCRbeta analysis as frozen whole blood, isolated PBMCs, or DNA extracted from either sample type. The CDR3 spans 15 residues, from the cysteine through the phenylalanine. Only the CDR3 region is kept as DNA, spanning 45 bases read in frame from base 1. CDR1 and CDR2, per the germline V gene, are SGHAT and FQNNGV. V has 3 bases trimmed and J has 6 bases trimmed; junction bases matching no gene number 8. TCRbeta CDR3 regions were amplified from genomic DNA by means of the immunoSEQ Assay, a bias-controlled multiplex PCR. The source study handled its data this way. Nucleated cell counts per sample were estimated from amplification of reference gene primers within the assay. To quantify the absolute abundance of each unique TCRbeta CDR3 rearrangement, sequence reads were collapsed and filtered. For each sample, productive Simpson clonality was calculated as the square root of Simpson's diversity index across productive rearrangements. Held by TCRdb, this immuneACCESS table contains in-frame sequences only and omits some clones. Under half of the omission traces to an unresolved V gene where checked; the cause of the rest is unknown. That table supplies the V and J calls and clone size; D and trimming were determined from the DNA. The sample profile shows about 99,000 clones; around nine tenths of them were found once. Of the sample, less than 4% falls within the top ten clones.

This clone appeared a single time. Its antigen is unknown. Qualities for individual bases were not recorded, and no much larger clone is one base off. The chain employs TRBV11-2 and TRBJ2-7; TRBD2 aligns with 10 central bases. Sequences were obtained from peripheral blood. The receptor was isolated from a human donor in a cohort sampled during active COVID-19. CDR3 reads: CASSFSAGGLAEQYF. At the DNA level, the sequence is TGTGCCAGCAGCTTTTCAGCGGGGGGGCTCGCCGAGCAGTACTTC.